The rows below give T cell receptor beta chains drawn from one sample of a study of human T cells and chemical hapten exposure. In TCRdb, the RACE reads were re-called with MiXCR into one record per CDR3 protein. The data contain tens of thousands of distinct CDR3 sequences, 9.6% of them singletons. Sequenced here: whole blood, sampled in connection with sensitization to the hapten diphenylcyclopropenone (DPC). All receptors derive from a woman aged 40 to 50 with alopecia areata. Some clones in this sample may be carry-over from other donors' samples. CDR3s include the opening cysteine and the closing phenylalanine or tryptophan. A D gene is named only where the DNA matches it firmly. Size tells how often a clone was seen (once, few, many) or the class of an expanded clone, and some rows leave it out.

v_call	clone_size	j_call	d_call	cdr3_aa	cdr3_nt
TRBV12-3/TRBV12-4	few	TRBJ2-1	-	CASSHPGTYYNEQFF	TGTGCCAGCAGCCATCCCGGGACTTACTACAATGAGCAGTTCTTC
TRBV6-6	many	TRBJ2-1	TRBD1	CATWGTGSVQNEQFF	TGTGCCACCTGGGGGACAGGGTCGGTTCAAAATGAGCAGTTCTTC
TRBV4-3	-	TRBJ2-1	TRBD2	CASSQDRSLAGGLFTSNEQFF	TGCGCCAGCAGCCAAGATAGGTCACTAGCGGGGGGGCTGTTTACTTCCAATGAGCAGTTCTTC
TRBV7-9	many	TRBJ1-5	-	CASSFNSNQPQHF	TGTGCCAGCAGCTTCAATAGCAATCAGCCCCAGCATTTT
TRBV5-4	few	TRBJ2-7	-	CASSLESAYEQYF	TGTGCCAGCAGCCTAGAGTCAGCTTACGAGCAGTACTTC
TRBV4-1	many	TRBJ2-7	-	CASSQGAEQYF	TGCGCCAGCAGCCAAGGGGCCGAGCAGTACTTC
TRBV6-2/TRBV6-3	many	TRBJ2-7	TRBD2	CAIPQQVLAGETEQYF	TGTGCCATTCCCCAACAAGTACTAGCGGGCGAAACCGAGCAGTACTTC
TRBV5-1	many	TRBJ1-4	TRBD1	CASSQTGGNEKLFF	TGCGCCAGCAGCCAGACAGGGGGCAATGAAAAACTGTTTTTT
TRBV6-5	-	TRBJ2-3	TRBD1	CASIGTGRGATDTQYF	TGTGCCAGCATCGGGACAGGGAGAGGGGCAACAGATACGCAGTATTTT
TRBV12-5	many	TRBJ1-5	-	CASGLEPRDHWKYQPQHF	TGTGCTAGTGGTTTGGAACCCCGGGACCACTGGAAGTATCAGCCCCAGCATTTT
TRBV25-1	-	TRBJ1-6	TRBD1	CASSGAGGYNSPLHF	TGTGCCAGCAGTGGGGCAGGGGGCTATAATTCACCCCTCCACTTT
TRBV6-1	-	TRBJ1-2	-	CASSAGALDYGYTF	TGTGCCAGCAGTGCAGGGGCGCTTGACTATGGCTACACCTTC
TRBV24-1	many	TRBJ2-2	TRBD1	CATSDPGTANTGELFF	TGTGCCACCAGTGATCCCGGGACAGCCAACACCGGGGAGCTGTTTTTT